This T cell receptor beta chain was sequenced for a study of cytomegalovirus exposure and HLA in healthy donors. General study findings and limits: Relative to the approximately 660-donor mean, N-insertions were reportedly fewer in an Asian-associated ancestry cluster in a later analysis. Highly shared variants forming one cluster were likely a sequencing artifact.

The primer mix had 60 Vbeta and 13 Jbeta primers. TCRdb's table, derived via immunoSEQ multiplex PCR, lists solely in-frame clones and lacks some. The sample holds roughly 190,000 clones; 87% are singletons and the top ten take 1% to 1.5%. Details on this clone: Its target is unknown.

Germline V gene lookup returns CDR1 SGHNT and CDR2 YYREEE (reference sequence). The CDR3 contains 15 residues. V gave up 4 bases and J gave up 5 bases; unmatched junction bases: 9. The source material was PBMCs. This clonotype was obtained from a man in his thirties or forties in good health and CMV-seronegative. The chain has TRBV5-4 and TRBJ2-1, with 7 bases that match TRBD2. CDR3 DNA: TGTGCCAGCAGCCTACGGAGCGGGGTTAACAATGAGCAGTTCTTC. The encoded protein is CASSLRSGVNNEQFF.